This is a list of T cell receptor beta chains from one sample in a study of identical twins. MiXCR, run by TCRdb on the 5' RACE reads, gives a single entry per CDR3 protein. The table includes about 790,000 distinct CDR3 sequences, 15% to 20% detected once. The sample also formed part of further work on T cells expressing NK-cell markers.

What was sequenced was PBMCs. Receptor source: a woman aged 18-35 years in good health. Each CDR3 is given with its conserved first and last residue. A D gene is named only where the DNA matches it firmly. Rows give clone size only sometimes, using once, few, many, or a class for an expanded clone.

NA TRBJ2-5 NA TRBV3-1 TGTGCCAGCAGCCCTTGGGACCAAGAGACCCAGTACTTC CASSPWDQETQYF
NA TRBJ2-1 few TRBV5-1 TGCGCCACCTCCTGGGGGCAGGTCTACAATGAGCAGTTCTTC CATSWGQVYNEQFF
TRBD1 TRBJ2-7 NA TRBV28 TGTGCCAGCCTGGACAGGGGAAGCTCCTACGAGCAGTACTTC CASLDRGSSYEQYF
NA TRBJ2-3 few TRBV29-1 TGCAGCGTCTCTGCCGTGACGTGGTTGGCAGATACGCAGTATTTT CSVSAVTWLADTQYF
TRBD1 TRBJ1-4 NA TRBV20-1 TGCAGTGCTGGGGACAGGGGAACATCGAAGGGGGAAAAACTGTTTTTT CSAGDRGTSKGEKLFF
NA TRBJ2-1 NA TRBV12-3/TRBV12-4 TGTGCCAGCAGTAGAGAAGTAGAAAATGAGCAGTTCTTC CASSREVENEQFF
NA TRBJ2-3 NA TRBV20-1 TGCAGTGCTAGGAACTCTAGAAGCACAGATACGCAGTATTTT CSARNSRSTDTQYF
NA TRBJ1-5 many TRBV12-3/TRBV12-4 TGTGCCAGCAGTTTAAGCAGAATACTCAATCAGCCCCAGCATTTT CASSLSRILNQPQHF
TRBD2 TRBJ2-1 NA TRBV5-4 TGTGCCAGCAGCTTGCGCGTGGCGGGAGGGCCCTACAATGAGCAGTTCTTC CASSLRVAGGPYNEQFF
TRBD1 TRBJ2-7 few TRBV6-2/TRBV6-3 TGTGCCAGCAGTACCATCTCCGGGACAGGCTACGAGCAGTACTTC CASSTISGTGYEQYF
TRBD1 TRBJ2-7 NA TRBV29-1 TGCAGCGTCCGGACAGGGGGATTGCTTCAGCAGTACTTC CSVRTGGLLQQYF
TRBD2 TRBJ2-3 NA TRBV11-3 TGTGCCAGCAGCTGGTGGGTCGGGGGGACGTCCACAGATACGCAGTATTTT CASSWWVGGTSTDTQYF
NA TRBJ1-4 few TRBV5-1 TGCGCCAGCAGTCAGAGCACAGATGAAAAACTGTTTTTT CASSQSTDEKLFF
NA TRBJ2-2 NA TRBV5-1 TGCGCCAGCAGCTTGAGCCCAACCAACACCGGGGAGCTGTTTTTT CASSLSPTNTGELFF
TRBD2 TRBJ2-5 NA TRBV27 TGTGCCTGCCGGGATAGGAGCGGGAGTCTGACCCAGTACTTC CACRDRSGSLTQYF
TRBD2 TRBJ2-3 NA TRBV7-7 TGTGCCAGCAGCTCAGCGGGAGGGAGCACAGATACGCAGTATTTT CASSSAGGSTDTQYF
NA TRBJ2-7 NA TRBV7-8 TGTGCCAGCAGCTTAGAGGCCCTCGGGAAGTCGGCCTACGAGCAGTACTTC CASSLEALGKSAYEQYF
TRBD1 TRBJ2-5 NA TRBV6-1 TGTGCCAGCACCGGACAGGGGTTTGGGGAGACCCAGTACTTC CASTGQGFGETQYF
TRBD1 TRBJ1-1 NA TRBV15 TGTGCCACCAGCATCGCGACAGGGGCGGGCACTGAAGCTTTCTTT CATSIATGAGTEAFF
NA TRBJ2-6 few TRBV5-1 TGCGCCAGCAGCTCGGACCCGACTGGCTCTGGGGCCAACGTCCTGACTTTC CASSSDPTGSGANVLTF
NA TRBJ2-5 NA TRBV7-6 TGTGCCAGCAGCTTAGGGACCTCCCATAGGGAGACCCAGTACTTC CASSLGTSHRETQYF
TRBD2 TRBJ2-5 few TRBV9 TGTGCCAGCAGCGTAGCAAGCGGGGCTGAGACCCAGTACTTC CASSVASGAETQYF
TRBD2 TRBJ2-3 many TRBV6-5 TGTGCCAGCAGAAGACTAGCGGGCCTGAGCACAGATACGCAGTATTTT CASRRLAGLSTDTQYF
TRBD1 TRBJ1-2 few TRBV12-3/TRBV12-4 TGTGCCAGCAGTTGGGACAGCGTTAACTATGGCTACACCTTC CASSWDSVNYGYTF
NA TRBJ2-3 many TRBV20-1 TGCAGTGCTAGTCCGGGATTCACAGATACGCAGTATTTT CSASPGFTDTQYF
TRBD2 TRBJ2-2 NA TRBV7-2 TGTGCCAGCAGCCCATGGGGAGGGACCGGGGAGCTGTTTTTT CASSPWGGTGELFF
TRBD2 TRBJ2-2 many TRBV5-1 TGCGCCAGCAGCTTGGTAGCGGGGGCGACCACCGGGGAGCTGTTTTTT CASSLVAGATTGELFF